This T cell receptor (beta chain) was sequenced in a study of T cell responses to AZD1222 COVID-19 vaccine. Produced via immunoSEQ multiplex PCR; TCRdb's table is partial and in-frame only. Among over 150,000 clones listed, 90% were seen once. CDR3 length: 14 amino acids. V lost 3 bases to trimming and J lost 2 bases; unmatched junction nucleotides: 3. Germline V CDR1 and CDR2: LGHDT, YNNKEL (reference sequence). Sequences were derived from peripheral blood, sampled on day 0 of AZD1222 vaccination. The TCR sequence derives from an adult in good health. The chain recombines TRBV3-1 (or the pseudogene TRBV3-2) with TRBJ1-2; 7 nucleotides line up with TRBD1. CDR3 DNA: TGTGCCAGCAGCCAGGAGGGACAGAACTATGGCTACACCTTC. Its protein product is CASSQEGQNYGYTF.